This T cell receptor (beta chain) was sequenced for a study of cytomegalovirus exposure and HLA in healthy donors. Trimming shortened V by 3 bases and J by 0 bases, and 9 bases separated the two germline ends. The V gene's germline CDR1 is KGHSH and CDR2 LQKENI. The CDR3 sequence is 14 residues long. The PCR used 60 Vbeta and 13 Jbeta primers. Repertoires were generated with immunoSEQ multiplex PCR, while TCRdb's copy carries only in-frame clones and drops some. The repertoire consists of about 130,000 clones, with around 81% occurring once and the leading ten covering more than 1%. The TCR comes from a female donor in good health and CMV-seronegative. Sequenced input: PBMCs. V and J are TRBV18 and TRBJ2-7; D may be TRBD2 (5 bases). The CDR3 sequence: CASSPGVSSYEQYF. CDR3 sequence (DNA): TGTGCCAGCTCACCCGGGGTAAGCTCCTACGAGCAGTACTTC.